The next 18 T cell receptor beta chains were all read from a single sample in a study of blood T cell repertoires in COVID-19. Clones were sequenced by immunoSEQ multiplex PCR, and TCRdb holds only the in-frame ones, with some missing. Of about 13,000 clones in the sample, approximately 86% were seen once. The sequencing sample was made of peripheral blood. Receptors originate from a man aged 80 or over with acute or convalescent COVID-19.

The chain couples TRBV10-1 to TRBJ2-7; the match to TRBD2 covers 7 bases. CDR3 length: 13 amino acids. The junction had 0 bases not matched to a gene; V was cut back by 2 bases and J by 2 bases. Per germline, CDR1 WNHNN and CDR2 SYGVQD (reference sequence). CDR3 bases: TGCGCCAGCAGTGAGGGGGGGGCCTACGAGCAGTACTTC. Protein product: CASSEGGAYEQYF.

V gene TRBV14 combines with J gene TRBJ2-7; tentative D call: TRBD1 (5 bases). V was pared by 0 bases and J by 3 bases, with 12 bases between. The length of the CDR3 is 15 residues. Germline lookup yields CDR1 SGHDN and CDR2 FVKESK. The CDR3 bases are TGTGCCAGCAGCCAAGATGGGGCAGGGAACTACGAGCAGTACTTC. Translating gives CASSQDGAGNYEQYF.

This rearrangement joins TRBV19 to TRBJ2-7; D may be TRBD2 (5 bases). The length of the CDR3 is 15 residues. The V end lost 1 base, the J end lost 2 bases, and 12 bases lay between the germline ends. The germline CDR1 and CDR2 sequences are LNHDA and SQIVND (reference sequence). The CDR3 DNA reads TGTGCCAGTAGTATAGGTCCGGGGATCCCCTACGAGCAGTACTTC. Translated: CASSIGPGIPYEQYF.

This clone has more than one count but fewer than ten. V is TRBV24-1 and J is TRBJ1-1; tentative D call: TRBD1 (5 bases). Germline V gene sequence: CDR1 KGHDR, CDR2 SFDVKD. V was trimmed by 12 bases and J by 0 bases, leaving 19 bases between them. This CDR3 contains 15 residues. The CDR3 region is CAPEMTEAMNTEAFF. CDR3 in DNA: TGTGCCCCCGAGATGACAGAAGCCATGAACACTGAAGCTTTCTTT.

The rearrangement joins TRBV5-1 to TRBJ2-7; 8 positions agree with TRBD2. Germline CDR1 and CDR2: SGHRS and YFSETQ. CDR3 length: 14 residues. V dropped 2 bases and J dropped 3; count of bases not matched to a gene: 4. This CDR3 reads CASSLAGEGYEQYF. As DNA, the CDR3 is TGCGCCAGCAGCTTAGCGGGGGAGGGCTACGAGCAGTACTTC.

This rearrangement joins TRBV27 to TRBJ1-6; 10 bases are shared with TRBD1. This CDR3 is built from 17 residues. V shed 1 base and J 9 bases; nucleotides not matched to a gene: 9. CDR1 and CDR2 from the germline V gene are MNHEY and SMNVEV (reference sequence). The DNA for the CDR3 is TGTGCCAGCAGTTTATTCGGGACAGGGGAGGCCAGTTCACCCCTCCACTTT. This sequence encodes CASSLFGTGEASSPLHF.

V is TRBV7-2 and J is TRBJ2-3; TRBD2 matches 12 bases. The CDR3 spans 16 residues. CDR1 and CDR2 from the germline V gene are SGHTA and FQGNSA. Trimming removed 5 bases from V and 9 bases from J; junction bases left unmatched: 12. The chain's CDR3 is CASSTSSGRARPTQYF. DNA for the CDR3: TGTGCCAGCAGCACCTCTAGCGGGAGGGCCCGCCCGACGCAGTATTTT.

The CDR3 DNA sequence: TGTGCCAGCAGCTTAGGGGCTTTCTCTGGAAACACCATATATTTT. It translates to CASSLGAFSGNTIYF. V gene TRBV7-2 combines with J gene TRBJ1-3; no firm D call. This CDR3 comprises 15 residues. V was trimmed by 1 base and J by 0 bases, leaving 7 bases between them. CDR1 is SGHTA, CDR2 FQGNSA, per germline.

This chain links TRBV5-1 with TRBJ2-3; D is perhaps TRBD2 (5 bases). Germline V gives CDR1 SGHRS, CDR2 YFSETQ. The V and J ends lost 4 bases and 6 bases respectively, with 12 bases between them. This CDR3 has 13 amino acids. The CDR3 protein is CASSPPGGDTQYF. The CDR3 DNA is TGCGCCAGCAGCCCCCCCGGCGGGGATACGCAGTATTTT.

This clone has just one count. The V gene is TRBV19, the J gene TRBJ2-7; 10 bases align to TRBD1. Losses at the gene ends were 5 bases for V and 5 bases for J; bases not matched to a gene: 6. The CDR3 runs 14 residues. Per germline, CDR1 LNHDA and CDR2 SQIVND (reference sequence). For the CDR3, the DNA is TGTGCCAGTAGTTTCCGGGACAGGGGCGACGAGCAGTACTTC. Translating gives CASSFRDRGDEQYF.

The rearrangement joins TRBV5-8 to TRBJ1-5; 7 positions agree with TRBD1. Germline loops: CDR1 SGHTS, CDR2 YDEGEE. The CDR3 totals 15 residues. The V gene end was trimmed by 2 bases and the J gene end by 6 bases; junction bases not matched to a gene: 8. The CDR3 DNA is TGTGCCAGCAGCTTTCAGACAGGGTTGGTTCAGCCCCAGCATTTT. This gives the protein CASSFQTGLVQPQHF.

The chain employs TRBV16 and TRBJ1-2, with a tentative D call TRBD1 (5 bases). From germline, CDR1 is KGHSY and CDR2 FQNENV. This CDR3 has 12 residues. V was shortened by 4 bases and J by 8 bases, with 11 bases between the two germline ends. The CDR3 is CASSPGGDGYTF. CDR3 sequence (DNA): TGTGCCAGCAGCCCCGGGGGGGACGGCTACACCTTC.

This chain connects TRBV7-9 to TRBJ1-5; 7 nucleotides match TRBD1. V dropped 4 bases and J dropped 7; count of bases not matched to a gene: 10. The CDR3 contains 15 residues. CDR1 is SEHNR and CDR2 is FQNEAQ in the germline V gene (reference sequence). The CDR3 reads CASSSGSGGRQPQHF. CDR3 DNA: TGTGCCAGCAGCTCCGGATCAGGGGGACGGCAGCCCCAGCATTTT.

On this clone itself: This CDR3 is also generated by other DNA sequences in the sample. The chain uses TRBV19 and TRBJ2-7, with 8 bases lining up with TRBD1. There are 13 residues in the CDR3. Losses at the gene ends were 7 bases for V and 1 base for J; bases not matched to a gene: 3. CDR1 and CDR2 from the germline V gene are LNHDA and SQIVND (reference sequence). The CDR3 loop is CASKGTGSYEQYF. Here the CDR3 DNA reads TGTGCCAGTAAGGGGACAGGATCCTACGAGCAGTACTTC.

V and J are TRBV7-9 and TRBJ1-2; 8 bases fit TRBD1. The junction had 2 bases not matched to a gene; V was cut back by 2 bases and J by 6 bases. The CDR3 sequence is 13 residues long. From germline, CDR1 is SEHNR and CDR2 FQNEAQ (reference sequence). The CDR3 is CASSLQGADGYTF. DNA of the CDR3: TGTGCCAGCAGCTTACAGGGGGCTGATGGCTACACCTTC.

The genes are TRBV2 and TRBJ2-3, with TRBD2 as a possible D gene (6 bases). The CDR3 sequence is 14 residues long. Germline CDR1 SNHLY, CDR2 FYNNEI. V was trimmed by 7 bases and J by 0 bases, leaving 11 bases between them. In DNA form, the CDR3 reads TGTGCCAGCAAGGAGGGCCATAGCACAGATACGCAGTATTTT. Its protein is CASKEGHSTDTQYF.

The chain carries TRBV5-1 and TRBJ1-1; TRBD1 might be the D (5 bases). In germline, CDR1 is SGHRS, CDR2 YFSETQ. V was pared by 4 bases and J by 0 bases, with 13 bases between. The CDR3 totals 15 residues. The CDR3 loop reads CASSKSRQMNTEAFF. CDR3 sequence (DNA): TGCGCCAGCAGCAAATCCCGACAGATGAACACTGAAGCTTTCTTT.

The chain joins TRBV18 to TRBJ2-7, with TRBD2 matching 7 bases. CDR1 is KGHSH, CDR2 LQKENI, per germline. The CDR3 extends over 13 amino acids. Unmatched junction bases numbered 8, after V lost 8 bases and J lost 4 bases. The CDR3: CASTQASGYEQYF. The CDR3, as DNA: TGTGCCAGCACACAGGCTAGCGGTTACGAGCAGTACTTC.